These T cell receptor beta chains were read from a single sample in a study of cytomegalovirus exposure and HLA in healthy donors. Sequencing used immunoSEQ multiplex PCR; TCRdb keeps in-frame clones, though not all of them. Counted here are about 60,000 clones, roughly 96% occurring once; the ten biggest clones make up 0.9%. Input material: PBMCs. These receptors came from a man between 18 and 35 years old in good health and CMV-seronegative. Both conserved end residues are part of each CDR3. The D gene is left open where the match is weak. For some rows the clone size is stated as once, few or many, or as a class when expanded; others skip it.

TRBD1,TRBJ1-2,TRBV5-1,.,CASSLGGSQGAYGYTF
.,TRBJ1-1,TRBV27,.,CASSLSRKAGVIAEAFF
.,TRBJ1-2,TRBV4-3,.,CASSQTTHSSDGYTF
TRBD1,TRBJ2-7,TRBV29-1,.,CSVVGTGESDYEQYF
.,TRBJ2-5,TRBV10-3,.,CATKQGSQETQYF
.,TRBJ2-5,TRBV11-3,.,CASSSPPTDSQETQYF
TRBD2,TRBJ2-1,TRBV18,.,CASSTGLAANNEQFF
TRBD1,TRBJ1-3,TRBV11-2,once,CASSLTGGRGDTIYF
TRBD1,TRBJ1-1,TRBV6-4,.,CASSADRPPNTEAFF
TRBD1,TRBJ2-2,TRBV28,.,CASMQTGGTGELFF
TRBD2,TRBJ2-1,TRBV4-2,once,CASSQDFTSGSGNEQFF
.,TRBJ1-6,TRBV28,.,CASSFERADSPLHF
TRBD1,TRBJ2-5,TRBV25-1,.,CASSDSGGWETQYF